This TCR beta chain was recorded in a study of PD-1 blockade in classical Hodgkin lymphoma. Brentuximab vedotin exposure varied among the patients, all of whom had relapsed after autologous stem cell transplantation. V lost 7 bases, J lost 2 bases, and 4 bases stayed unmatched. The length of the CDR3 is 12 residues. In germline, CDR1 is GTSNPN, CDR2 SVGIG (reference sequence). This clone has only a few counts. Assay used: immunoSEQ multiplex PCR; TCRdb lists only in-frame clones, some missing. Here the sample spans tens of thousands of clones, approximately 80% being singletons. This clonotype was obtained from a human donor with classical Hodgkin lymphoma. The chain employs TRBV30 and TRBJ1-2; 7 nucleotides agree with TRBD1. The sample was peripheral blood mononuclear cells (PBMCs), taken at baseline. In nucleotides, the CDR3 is TGTGCCTCAAAACAGGGGAACTATGGCTACACCTTC. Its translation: CASKQGNYGYTF.